This T cell receptor beta chain derives from a study of identical twins (dated by TCRdb to 2016 to 2017). The study in broad terms: The study deep-sequenced TCR alpha and beta repertoires from monozygotic twins, unrelated adults of various ages and cord blood to test whether fetal clonotypes persist. Replicate twin experiments were performed at different times using different library preparation protocols to rule out contamination. Results and caveats for the whole study, not just this receptor: Invariant T cells such as MAIT and iNKT could partly confound zero-insertion analyses, though diverse VJ usage argued against this for most clonotypes. The excess sharing between twins in beta out-of-frame sequences was weaker because fewer shared sequences reduced the signal-to-noise ratio. Conclusions relied on cross-sectional statistical analysis, since the same donors could not be followed over many years. In monozygotic twins, out-of-frame TCR alpha sharing was systematically underestimated by recombination models, although the models agreed with sharing between unrelated individuals. Compared with coincidental sharing between unrelated individuals, out-of-frame TCR alpha sequences shared between twins showed an excess of sequences with low generation probability. Abundant cord blood beta clonotypes carried fewer insertions; young adult naive repertoires showed a weaker similar trend, while memory repertoires showed none.

This clonotype was seen a few times. This receptor's antigen is unknown. Per-base quality was not reported, and no clone a single base away is much larger than it. All donors were healthy Caucasians. The study also sequenced three unrelated non-twin adults: a male aged 18 to 30, a male aged 50 to 59 and a female aged 50 to 59. Miltenyi CD45RO+ enrichment and human naive T-cell isolation kits were used to isolate memory (CD45RO+) and naive T cells from PBMC. Receptor amplification or capture employed 5' RACE. Sequenced using an Illumina HiSeq 2000. Template switching added a universal primer binding site, and the final cDNA carried a unique molecular identifier that allowed TCR cDNA molecules to be counted accurately. Specific primers in the conserved constant-segment region were used to synthesize first-strand cDNA for the TCR alpha and beta chains. To control for contamination, each cDNA library was double barcoded with a SMART-Mk sample barcode plus Illumina barcodes. Two successive PCR steps introduced TruSeq adapter sequences along with Illumina sample barcodes. The TCR alpha and beta cDNA libraries were sequenced on the Illumina HiSeq platform using custom primers. Turning to the authors' computational methods: Unique molecular identifiers were extracted from raw reads with MiGEC, and CDR3 positions were determined with MiXCR. For each individual, recombination models were inferred using an EM algorithm with the repgenHMM and IGoR tools. Shared clonotype analysis was performed with the tcR package in R, normalizing sharing by the product of cloneset sizes. Out-of-frame nonproductive sequences were analyzed to study raw recombination free of thymic and clonal selection effects. The public reads were quality trimmed at Q25 with fastp and then assembled into clones with MiXCR by TCRdb, keeping productive beta chains. A single entry per CDR3 protein holds the most common genes and DNA from its merged rows. The authors' filters were not applied to this entry. The sample yields 350,000 to 400,000 distinct CDR3 sequences; roughly 10% were counted once. Under 10% of the sample lies in the top ten.

Trimming at the junction amounts to 2 bases on V and 9 bases on J, and the germline ends lie 17 bases apart. Including cysteine and phenylalanine, the CDR3 has 15 amino acids. The kept DNA is CDR3 alone, 45 bases in frame from the first base. CDR1 ENHRY and CDR2 SYGVKD are derived from the germline V gene. The sample consisted of naive T cells sorted from blood. The intended sense of this specimen's cell subset or site label: cells isolated with a human naive T-cell isolation kit. The chain is made from TRBV10-3 and TRBJ2-1; no confident D gene assignment can be made. The TCR sequence derives from a woman in her forties or fifties in good health. The CDR3 corresponds to CAISETVLVVTEQFF. The DNA is TGTGCCATCAGTGAGACAGTCCTGGTGGTAACTGAGCAGTTCTTC.